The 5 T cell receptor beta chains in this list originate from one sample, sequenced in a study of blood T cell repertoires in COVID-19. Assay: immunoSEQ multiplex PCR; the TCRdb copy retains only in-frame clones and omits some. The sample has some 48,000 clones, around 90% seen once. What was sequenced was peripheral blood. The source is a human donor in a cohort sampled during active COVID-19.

CDR3 DNA: TGTGCCACCGGGGATCTGGGGCAGGGTGTGAGCAATCAGCCCCAGCATTTT. Its translation is CATGDLGQGVSNQPQHF. The rearrangement joins TRBV15 to TRBJ1-5; D is possibly TRBD1 (5 bases). The germline gives CDR1 LNHNV, CDR2 YYDKDF (reference sequence). This CDR3 region has 17 residues. V was trimmed by 8 bases and J by 1 base, leaving 21 bases between them.

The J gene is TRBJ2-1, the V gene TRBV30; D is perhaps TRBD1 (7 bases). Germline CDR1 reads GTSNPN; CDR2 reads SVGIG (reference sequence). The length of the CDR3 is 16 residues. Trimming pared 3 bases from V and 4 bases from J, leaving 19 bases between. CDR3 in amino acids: CAWSPLGGQLYNEQFF. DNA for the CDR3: TGTGCCTGGAGCCCGTTGGGGGGACAGCTATACAATGAGCAGTTCTTC.

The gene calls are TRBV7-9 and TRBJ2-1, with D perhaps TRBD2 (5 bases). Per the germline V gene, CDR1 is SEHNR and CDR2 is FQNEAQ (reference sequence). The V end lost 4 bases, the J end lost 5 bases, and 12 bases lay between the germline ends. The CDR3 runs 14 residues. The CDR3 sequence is CASSSPSSDNEQFF. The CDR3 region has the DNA TGTGCCAGCAGCTCTCCTAGCTCAGACAATGAGCAGTTCTTC.

CDR3 loop: CASSLGLAGGPGTGELFF. CDR3 sequence (DNA): TGTGCCAGCAGTCTGGGACTAGCGGGGGGGCCTGGGACCGGGGAGCTGTTTTTT. The J gene is TRBJ2-2, the V gene TRBV28; 16 bases align to TRBD2. V lost 5 bases and J lost 5; bases outside the gene matches: 8. Germline V gives CDR1 MDHEN, CDR2 SYDVKM. The CDR3 loop spans 18 amino acids. Using reference TRBV28 and TRBJ2-2 for the parts outside the CDR3, the full variable domain is DVKVTQSSRYLVKRTGEKVFLECVQDMDHENMFWYRQDPGLGLRLIYFSYDVKMKEKGDIPEGYSVSREKKERFSLILESASTNQTSMYLCASSLGLAGGPGTGELFFGEGSRLTVL.

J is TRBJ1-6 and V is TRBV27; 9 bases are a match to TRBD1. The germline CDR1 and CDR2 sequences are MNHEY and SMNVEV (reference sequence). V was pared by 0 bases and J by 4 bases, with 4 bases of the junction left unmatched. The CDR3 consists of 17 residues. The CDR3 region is CASSLSTQGAYNSPLHF. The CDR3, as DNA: TGTGCCAGCAGTTTATCCACACAGGGGGCTTATAATTCACCCCTCCACTTT.